These T cell receptor beta chains were read from a single sample in a study of cytomegalovirus exposure and HLA in healthy donors. The protocol was immunoSEQ multiplex PCR, while the TCRdb copy is restricted to in-frame clones and leaves out a portion. The sample carries some 140,000 clones, almost 80% recorded once. Source material: PBMCs. These receptor sequences come from a man aged 18 to 30 in good health and CMV-seronegative. Both conserved end residues are part of each CDR3. The D gene is left open where the match is weak. Clone size is shown for a subset of rows, as once, few, many or a class of expanded clone.

TRBV7-8,TRBJ1-1,-,-,TGTGCCAGCAGCTTGGACAGAAGATTGAACACTGAAGCTTTCTTT,CASSLDRRLNTEAFF
TRBV11-2,TRBJ2-1,-,TRBD2,TGTGCCAGCAGCTTACGGGGGGACTTCTCCTACAATGAGCAGTTCTTC,CASSLRGDFSYNEQFF
TRBV19,TRBJ1-3,once,-,TGTGCCAGTAGTATATCAGGGGCTCACACCATATATTTT,CASSISGAHTIYF
TRBV7-9,TRBJ1-1,-,-,TGTGCCAGCAGCCGCATCGACTCTAGGAAAGTGAACACTGAAGCTTTCTTT,CASSRIDSRKVNTEAFF
TRBV4-1,TRBJ1-2,-,TRBD1,TGCGCCAGCAGCCAAGAGACAGGGGGCAGCTATGGCTACACCTTC,CASSQETGGSYGYTF
TRBV5-4,TRBJ1-1,-,-,TGTGCCAGCAGCTTACAGGGCCCCCGGAACACTGAAGCTTTCTTT,CASSLQGPRNTEAFF
TRBV6-1,TRBJ2-2,-,-,TGTGCCAGCAGTGAAGAACTAGACACCTACGGGGACACCGGGGAGCTGTTTTTT,CASSEELDTYGDTGELFF
TRBV7-2,TRBJ2-3,-,-,TGTGCCAGCAGTCCCGGGACTCACACAGATACGCAGTATTTT,CASSPGTHTDTQYF
TRBV18,TRBJ1-2,-,-,TGTGCCAGCTCACCCTTACGGGACTCAAACTATGGCTACACCTTC,CASSPLRDSNYGYTF
TRBV27,TRBJ2-7,-,-,TGTGCCAGCGGGTTACAGGGCTACGAGCAGTACTTC,CASGLQGYEQYF
TRBV7-2,TRBJ1-1,-,-,TGTGCCAGCAGCCAGGGTTGTGAAGCTTTCTTT,CASSQGCEAFF
TRBV27,TRBJ1-1,-,TRBD1,TGTGCCAGCAGTACCCGCCCGGGACAGGCGTGTGTAGCTTTCTTT,CASSTRPGQACVAFF
TRBV5-1,TRBJ1-6,-,TRBD1,TGCGCCAGCAGCTTGGTGGGGACAGGGGTGGCGAATTCACCCCTCCACTTT,CASSLVGTGVANSPLHF
TRBV27,TRBJ1-1,once,-,TGTGCCAGCAGTTCCGCGGAGTGGAACACTGAAGCTTTCTTT,CASSSAEWNTEAFF
TRBV9,TRBJ1-1,few,TRBD1,TGTGCCAGCAGCGTAGATCCCTCGGGACAGGCTAACACTGAAGCTTTCTTT,CASSVDPSGQANTEAFF
TRBV4-2,TRBJ1-2,-,TRBD1,TGTGCCAGCAGCCAGGAGGCCGGGACAGGTCGCGGCTACACCTTC,CASSQEAGTGRGYTF
TRBV7-6,TRBJ2-3,-,TRBD1,TGTGCCAGCAGCCTCAGACAGGGGGTTTCTAGCACAGATACGCAGTATTTT,CASSLRQGVSSTDTQYF
TRBV14,TRBJ1-2,-,TRBD1,TGTGCCAGCAGCTCCCGGACAGGGGATGGCTACACCTTC,CASSSRTGDGYTF
TRBV4-3,TRBJ1-1,few,-,TGCGCCAGCAGCCATATAAGGGGGAACACTGAAGCTTTCTTT,CASSHIRGNTEAFF
TRBV6-1,TRBJ2-7,-,-,TGTGCCAGCACCCAAGGGGGGGCGCGGTACGAGCAGTACTTC,CASTQGGARYEQYF
TRBV11-3,TRBJ2-7,once,-,TGTGCCAGCAGCTTACACCAGGGCTACGAGCAGTACTTC,CASSLHQGYEQYF
TRBV25-1,TRBJ1-6,-,TRBD1,TGTGCCAGCAGGGGACAGGGGACTTCACCCCTCCACTTT,CASRGQGTSPLHF
TRBV14,TRBJ2-2,-,-,TGTGCCAGCAGCCAGACACAGAACACCGGGGAGCTGTTTTTT,CASSQTQNTGELFF
TRBV7-6,TRBJ2-2,-,-,TGTGCCAGCAGCGGGAGAGGGATATTGAACACCGGGGAGCTGTTTTTT,CASSGRGILNTGELFF
TRBV5-4,TRBJ2-3,-,-,TGTGCCAGCAGCGAGAGTACGGATACGCAGTATTTT,CASSESTDTQYF
TRBV5-1,TRBJ1-1,-,-,TGCGCCAGCAGAGGGGCGAGGGGGATGAACACTGAAGCTTTCTTT,CASRGARGMNTEAFF
TRBV7-3,TRBJ2-1,-,-,TGTGCCAGCAGCTCGGGGGGCCAGAGCAATGAGCAGTTCTTC,CASSSGGQSNEQFF
TRBV19,TRBJ1-2,-,TRBD1,TGCGCCAGTATCCCTTTCGGGACAGGGGAATATGGCTACACCTTC,CASIPFGTGEYGYTF
TRBV25-1,TRBJ2-7,-,-,TGTGCCAGCAGTGAATTATACAACTCCTACGAGCAGTACTTC,CASSELYNSYEQYF
TRBV7-9,TRBJ1-3,-,-,TGTGCCAGCAGCTTTTTGTTAGATGGAAACACCATATATTTT,CASSFLLDGNTIYF
TRBV30,TRBJ2-1,-,-,TGTGCCTGGAGTGTACTCGGCCGGAGTGGGAATGAGCAGTTCTTC,CAWSVLGRSGNEQFF
TRBV5-1,TRBJ1-1,-,-,TGCGCCAGCAGCCCCCCGGGGAACACTGAAGCTTTCTTT,CASSPPGNTEAFF